These T cell receptor beta chains were read from a single sample in a study of OX40 agonist ivuxolimab in advanced cancers. Libraries were prepared by immunoSEQ multiplex PCR; TCRdb keeps only in-frame clonotypes and omits some of them. Among 35,000 or so clones listed, roughly 87% were seen once. Sequencing was performed on CD4+ or CD8+ T cells sorted from blood, taken in a trial of the OX40 agonist ivuxolimab. These receptors were taken from an adult with an advanced solid tumor such as melanoma, head and neck, liver or kidney cancer. The CDR3 runs from the conserved cysteine through the conserved F or W. The order of the fields is clone size, V gene, J gene, D gene, CDR3 DNA, CDR3 protein. The D gene is left open where the match is weak. Size tells how often a clone was seen (once, few, many) or the class of an expanded clone, and some rows leave it out.

.,TRBV5-5,TRBJ2-1,TRBD2,TGTGCCAGCAGCTTGGCGTCCGCGGGAGCCTACAATGAGCAGTTCTTC,CASSLASAGAYNEQFF
.,TRBV28,TRBJ2-3,.,TGTGCCAGCACTAACCCAAAGGGTCGCACAGATACGCAGTATTTT,CASTNPKGRTDTQYF
.,TRBV7-9,TRBJ2-1,TRBD2,TGTGCCAGCAGCTTCTCAGCGGGAGGGCTTGGGGGTGAGCAGTTCTTC,CASSFSAGGLGGEQFF
.,TRBV2,TRBJ2-1,TRBD2,TGTGCCAGCACCGAGGGAGGGGTGAAAATAGGTTATCTCAGCTATGAGCAGTTCTTC,CASTEGGVKIGYLSYEQFF
once,TRBV19,TRBJ1-3,.,TGTGCCAGTAGTATCGAAAGAGCCACCGACTCTGGAAACACCATATATTTT,CASSIERATDSGNTIYF
.,TRBV27,TRBJ2-3,.,TGTGCCAGCAGTTTATTAGGGACATTTACGACAGATACGCAGTATTTT,CASSLLGTFTTDTQYF
once,TRBV27,TRBJ1-2,.,TGTGCCACCCTCCGGCCAGGGGCAGGCTATGGCTACACCTTC,CATLRPGAGYGYTF
once,TRBV29-1,TRBJ2-1,.,TGCAGCGTTGAAGATGGTGGAGAGCAGTTCTTC,CSVEDGGEQFF
.,TRBV7-9,TRBJ2-1,.,TGTGCCAGCAGCTCCGTCGCTAGCGCTAGGAATGAGCAGTTCTTC,CASSSVASARNEQFF
.,TRBV29-1,TRBJ2-3,.,TGCAGCGTTGAGGGAACCAAGCGCACAGATACGCAGTATTTT,CSVEGTKRTDTQYF
once,TRBV2,TRBJ2-5,.,TGTGCCAGCAGGGGTTGGGGAGAGACCCAGTACTTC,CASRGWGETQYF
once,TRBV27,TRBJ2-1,TRBD1,TGTGCCAGCAGTCGAGGACAGGTCTACAATGAGCAGTTCTTC,CASSRGQVYNEQFF
.,TRBV7-2,TRBJ2-5,.,TGTGCCAGCAGCTTACGGGCCTCCCAACAAGGAAGAGAGACCCAGTACTTC,CASSLRASQQGRETQYF
.,TRBV19,TRBJ1-4,.,TGTGCCAGTAGTACTCGAACCATAGAAAAACTGTTTTTT,CASSTRTIEKLFF
.,TRBV7-9,TRBJ2-1,.,TGTGCCAGCGGCCTAGCTTCTGAGCAGTTCTTC,CASGLASEQFF
.,TRBV6-5,TRBJ1-1,TRBD1,TGTGCCAGCAGCCAACAGGGGCCCAAAAATCCAGCTTTCTTT,CASSQQGPKNPAFF
.,TRBV5-1,TRBJ2-7,.,TGCGCCAGCAGATCATTAAGTAGCGGATACTACGAGCAGTACTTC,CASRSLSSGYYEQYF
once,TRBV18,TRBJ2-1,.,TGTGCCAGCTCACCAACACTAGCTAATGAGCAGTTCTTC,CASSPTLANEQFF